What follows are 16 T cell receptor beta chains derived from one specimen sequenced in a study of blood T cell repertoires in COVID-19. TCRdb's copy holds only in-frame clones and misses some; the assay was immunoSEQ multiplex PCR. This sample carries around 250,000 clones, 75% to 90% of them seen once, and the ten largest clones take less than 2.5%. The specimen was PBMCs or T cells enriched from blood (not recorded which). The receptors stem from a woman between 50 and 59 years old who had recovered from COVID-19.

This clone was detected once. J is TRBJ2-5 and V is TRBV21-1; the table names TRBD1, a call not compared with the DNA. TRBV21-1 constitutes a pseudogene. The CDR3 is made up of 14 amino acids. The CDR3 bases are TGTGCCAGCAGCAAAGGAGACAGGGGAGAGACCCAGTACTTC. Protein product: CASSKGDRGETQYF.

The chain links TRBV7-9 to TRBJ1-1; the D gene is possibly TRBD1 (6 bases). Germline-derived CDR1 and CDR2 are SEHNR and FQNEAQ (reference sequence). Trimming left V 1 base short and J 3 bases short, with 9 bases between. The CDR3 runs 14 residues. This CDR3 is CASSLEGGHTEAFF. CDR3 sequence (DNA): TGTGCCAGCAGCTTAGAGGGGGGGCACACTGAAGCTTTCTTT.

The chain has TRBV18 and TRBJ2-7; TRBD1 matches 7 bases. Germline V gene sequence: CDR1 KGHSH, CDR2 LQKENI. The CDR3 has 15 amino acids. Trimming took 3 bases from V and 2 from J; bases not matched to a gene: 7. The CDR3 coding sequence is TGTGCCAGCTCACCCCCTGGACAGGCTGCCTACGAGCAGTACTTC. Protein product: CASSPPGQAAYEQYF.

The rearrangement joins TRBV7-6 to TRBJ2-5; TRBD2 agrees at 12 bases. Germline CDR1 SGHVS, CDR2 FNYEAQ. V lost 5 bases, J lost 7 bases, and 2 bases stayed unmatched. This CDR3 has 13 amino acids. As DNA, the CDR3 is TGTGCCAGCAGCCCGGGACTAGCGGGGACCCAGTACTTC. Translating gives CASSPGLAGTQYF.

In this sample, this clone turned up a few times. This chain links TRBV20-1 with TRBJ2-2, with D tentatively TRBD1 (6 bases). This CDR3 spans 17 amino acids. The germline CDR1 and CDR2 sequences are DFQATT and SNEGSKA (reference sequence). V was shortened by 3 bases and J by 0 bases, with 17 bases between the two germline ends. The CDR3 coding sequence is TGCAGTGCTAGTGGGGACACGGTATTCGCGAACACCGGGGAGCTGTTTTTT. This gives the protein CSASGDTVFANTGELFF.

This chain joins TRBV28 and TRBJ2-7, with a weak D call TRBD2 (5 bases). The length of the CDR3 is 14 residues. Trimming pared 3 bases from V and 3 bases from J, leaving 12 bases between. The V gene's germline CDR1 is MDHEN and CDR2 SYDVKM. CDR3 nucleotide sequence: TGTGCCAGCAGTTTCGAGGGTAACGGCTACGAGCAGTACTTC. Residues: CASSFEGNGYEQYF.

V and J are TRBV18 and TRBJ1-2; a weak D match, TRBD1 (6 bases). The CDR3 consists of 13 residues. V was pared by 6 bases and J by 7 bases, with 15 bases between. Germline values: CDR1 KGHSH, CDR2 LQKENI. As DNA, the CDR3 is TGTGCCAGCTCCGGCACCAGGGGAAGTGGCTACACCTTC. Protein product: CASSGTRGSGYTF.

The rearrangement joins TRBV5-1 to TRBJ1-2, with TRBD1 identical over 7 bases. Trimming at V came to 4 bases and at J to 0 bases, leaving 3 bases not matched to a gene. CDR3 length equals 14 residues. Germline V gene lookup returns CDR1 SGHRS and CDR2 YFSETQ. The CDR3 DNA reads TGCGCCAGCAGCACGGGACAGCCTAACTATGGCTACACCTTC. Its protein product is CASSTGQPNYGYTF.

To note about this clone: The junction departs from germline at one end; a sequencing error may be responsible. The chain carries TRBV2 and TRBJ2-5, with 7 nucleotides matching TRBD2. Germline CDR1 SNHLY, CDR2 FYNNEI. This CDR3 has 12 amino acids. CDR3 sequence: CASSPDEGLTHF. CDR3 nucleotide sequence: TGTGCCAGCAGTCCCGATGAGGGACTAACTCACTTC.

The genes are TRBV24-1 and TRBJ2-2, with 9 bases that match TRBD1. From germline, CDR1 is KGHDR and CDR2 SFDVKD. V shed 8 bases, J shed 2 bases, and the junction held 2 bases outside the gene matches. The CDR3 runs 14 residues. The CDR3 region is CATKGQGNTGELFF. As DNA, the CDR3 is TGTGCCACCAAGGGACAGGGAAACACCGGGGAGCTGTTTTTT.

The table lists this clone with a count of one. The chain uses TRBV18 and TRBJ1-1; 8 bases agree with TRBD1. CDR3 length: 16 amino acids. Unmatched junction bases numbered 10, after V lost 6 bases and J lost 1 base. Germline V CDR1 and CDR2: KGHSH, LQKENI. The CDR3 DNA reads as TGTGCCAGCTCCCCGATTCAAGGACAGGGGAACACTGAAGCTTTCTTT. Translation gives CASSPIQGQGNTEAFF.

This chain connects TRBV28 to TRBJ2-7, with 9 bases aligning to TRBD1. The length of the CDR3 is 16 residues. After removal of 3 bases from V and 5 bases from J, the junction contained 11 bases not matched to a gene. Germline CDR1 is MDHEN and CDR2 is SYDVKM. The CDR3 region is CASSFPSRTGVDEQYF. CDR3 in DNA: TGTGCCAGCAGTTTCCCTTCTAGGACAGGGGTGGACGAGCAGTACTTC. Complete variable domain (other parts from reference TRBV28 and TRBJ2-7): DVKVTQSSRYLVKRTGEKVFLECVQDMDHENMFWYRQDPGLGLRLIYFSYDVKMKEKGDIPEGYSVSREKKERFSLILESASTNQTSMYLCASSFPSRTGVDEQYFGPGTRLTVT.

The genes are TRBV9 and TRBJ2-2, with 10 bases that match TRBD2. There are 18 residues in the CDR3. Looked up from germline, CDR1 is SGDLS and CDR2 is YYNGEE. Trimming cost V 0 bases and J 5 bases; bases outside gene matches: 10. This chain's CDR3 is CASSVASSSGSRTGELFF. CDR3 coding DNA: TGTGCCAGCAGCGTAGCGTCGTCTAGCGGGAGTAGGACCGGGGAGCTGTTTTTT.

V is TRBV7-2 and J is TRBJ1-4; D remains unclear. CDR3 length equals 15 residues. Germline V CDR1 and CDR2: SGHTA, FQGNSA. V was trimmed by 2 bases and J by 7 bases, leaving 14 bases between them. CDR3 amino acids: CASSLSGRESEKLFF. DNA of the CDR3: TGTGCCAGCAGCTTATCGGGGAGAGAGAGTGAAAAACTGTTTTTT.

This chain joins TRBV27 and TRBJ1-1; unclear D gene. The V gene's germline CDR1 is MNHEY and CDR2 SMNVEV (reference sequence). The CDR3 is made up of 11 amino acids. Trimming pared 6 bases from V and 5 bases from J, leaving 7 bases between. The CDR3 is CASRLRTEAFF. CDR3 DNA sequence: TGTGCCAGCAGACTACGGACTGAAGCTTTCTTT.

The CDR3 coding sequence is TGTGCCAGCAGTTTATCCGCCGTAGAATCGGCCTACGAGCAGTACTTC. Residues: CASSLSAVESAYEQYF. The rearrangement links TRBV27 to TRBJ2-7; D call uncertain. This CDR3 spans 16 amino acids. V lost 0 bases, J lost 2 bases, and 14 bases lay in between. Germline V gene data show CDR1 as MNHEY and CDR2 as SMNVEV (reference sequence).